The 9 T cell receptor beta chains below all came from one sample that was sequenced in a study of cytomegalovirus exposure and HLA in healthy donors. The PCR used 60 Vbeta and 13 Jbeta primers. Assay used: immunoSEQ multiplex PCR; TCRdb lists only in-frame clones, some missing. The sample carries 130,000 or so clones, roughly 80% recorded once. The sample comprised PBMCs. All receptors derive from a man aged 45-65 years in good health and CMV-seronegative.

V is TRBV7-2 and J is TRBJ2-5; 10 bases fit TRBD2. V was clipped by 4 bases and J by 5 bases; unmatched bases: 10. The CDR3 is made up of 16 amino acids. Germline V CDR1 and CDR2: SGHTA, FQGNSA. CDR3 DNA sequence: TGTGCCAGCAGCTCCCACACTGGGACTAGCGAGGAGACCCAGTACTTC. Its protein product is CASSSHTGTSEETQYF. Variable domain in full (rest from reference TRBV7-2 and TRBJ2-5): GAGVSQSPSNKVTEKGKDVELRCDPISGHTALYWYRQSLGQGLEFLIYFQGNSAPDKSGLPSDRFSAERTGGSVSTLTIQRTQQEDSAVYLCASSSHTGTSEETQYFGPGTRLLVL.

The chain carries TRBV30 and TRBJ2-7, with 9 positions matching TRBD1. CDR1 is GTSNPN, CDR2 SVGIG, per germline (reference sequence). This CDR3 is built from 13 residues. V gave up 2 bases and J gave up 5 bases; unmatched junction bases: 4. The DNA for the CDR3 is TGTGCCTGGAGTATGGACAGGGGCGACGAGCAGTACTTC. It encodes CAWSMDRGDEQYF.

The chain carries TRBV28 and TRBJ2-6; 7 bases map to TRBD2. The J segment lost 2 bases and the V segment lost 2 bases, leaving 0 bases of the junction unmatched. Germline CDR1 is MDHEN and CDR2 is SYDVKM. CDR3 length equals 15 residues. The CDR3 reads CASSLRGAGANVLTF. CDR3 DNA: TGTGCCAGCAGTTTACGGGGGGCTGGGGCCAACGTCCTGACTTTC. Full variable domain (outside the CDR3, taken from reference TRBV28 and TRBJ2-6): DVKVTQSSRYLVKRTGEKVFLECVQDMDHENMFWYRQDPGLGLRLIYFSYDVKMKEKGDIPEGYSVSREKKERFSLILESASTNQTSMYLCASSLRGAGANVLTFGAGSRLTVL.

V usage is TRBV11-1 and J usage is TRBJ2-5, with TRBD2 as a possible D gene (5 bases). The CDR3 is made up of 15 amino acids. Trimming shortened V by 7 bases and J by 5 bases, and 20 bases separated the two germline ends. Per germline, CDR1 SGHAT and CDR2 FQDESV (reference sequence). The CDR3 loop reads CASNDRRLGSETQYF. CDR3 sequence (DNA): TGTGCCAGCAACGATAGGCGGCTGGGGAGCGAGACCCAGTACTTC.

This rearrangement joins TRBV10-2 to TRBJ1-2, with D unclear. The CDR3 spans 11 residues. Trimming left V 6 bases short and J 4 bases short, with 6 bases between. CDR1 and CDR2 (germline): WSHSY, SAAADI. Written as DNA, the CDR3 is TGCGCCAGCAGGGCCTCCTATGGCTACACCTTC. Its translation is CASRASYGYTF.

This chain uses TRBV4-1 with TRBJ2-6, with TRBD2 matching over 10 bases. The ends lost 1 base at V and 0 bases at J; junction bases unmatched: 12. Germline V gene data show CDR1 as MGHRA and CDR2 as YSYEKL. CDR3 length: 21 residues. CDR3 bases: TGCGCCAGCAGCCAAGTCATCCGGACTAGCGGTTCCCGCTCTGGGGCCAACGTCCTGACTTTC. Translated: CASSQVIRTSGSRSGANVLTF.

The CDR3 DNA is TGTGCCAGCTCAGCCGGGGGTTCTAGCGGGGCATCCTACGAGCAGTACTTC. Protein product: CASSAGGSSGASYEQYF. The chain carries TRBV18 and TRBJ2-7; 9 nucleotides match TRBD2. The trim removed 5 bases at V and 1 base at J, leaving 12 bases unmatched. This CDR3 spans 17 amino acids. Germline V CDR1 and CDR2: KGHSH, LQKENI.

This sequence joins TRBV19 and TRBJ2-7, with 7 bases aligning to TRBD2. The length of the CDR3 is 14 residues. With 4 bases clipped from V and 2 bases from J, the junction kept 5 bases outside the gene matches. Germline CDR1 LNHDA, CDR2 SQIVND (reference sequence). CDR3 nucleotide sequence: TGTGCCAGTAGTAGCGGGAGAGGCACCTACGAGCAGTACTTC. This sequence encodes CASSSGRGTYEQYF. The whole variable domain, remainder taken from reference TRBV19 and TRBJ2-7, is DGGITQSPKYLFRKEGQNVTLSCEQNLNHDAMYWYRQDPGQGLRLIYYSQIVNDFQKGDIAEGYSVSREKKESFPLTVTSAQKNPTAFYLCASSSGRGTYEQYFGPGTRLTVT.

V and J are TRBV28 and TRBJ1-4, with D possibly TRBD1 on 5 matching bases. Germline loops: CDR1 MDHEN, CDR2 SYDVKM. V lost 5 bases to trimming and J lost 3 bases, with 13 bases between them. The CDR3 length is 15 residues. CDR3 bases: TGTGCCAGCAGTAATGCGGGGGTTGCTAATGAAAAACTGTTTTTT. This codes for CASSNAGVANEKLFF.